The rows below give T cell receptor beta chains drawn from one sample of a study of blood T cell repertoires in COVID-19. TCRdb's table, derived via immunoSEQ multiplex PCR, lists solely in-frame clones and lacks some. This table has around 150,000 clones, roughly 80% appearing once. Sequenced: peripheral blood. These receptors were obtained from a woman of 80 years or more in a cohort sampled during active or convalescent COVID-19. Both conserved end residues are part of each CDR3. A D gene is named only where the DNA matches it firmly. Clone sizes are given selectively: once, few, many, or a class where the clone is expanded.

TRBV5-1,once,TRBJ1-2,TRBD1,TGCGCCAGCAGCTTGGGGTTCGGACAGGGGAACTATGGCTACACCTTC,CASSLGFGQGNYGYTF
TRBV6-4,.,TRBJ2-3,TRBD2,TGTGCCAGCAGTGTGATTAGCGGGGGTGATACGCAGTATTTT,CASSVISGGDTQYF
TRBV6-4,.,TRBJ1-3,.,TGTGCCAGCAGTGATATGCACAGGGTCGGTGTCGGAAACACCATATATTTT,CASSDMHRVGVGNTIYF
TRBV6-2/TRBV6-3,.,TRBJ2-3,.,TGTGCCAGCAGCCAAGGCAGGCCAGATACGCAGTATTTT,CASSQGRPDTQYF
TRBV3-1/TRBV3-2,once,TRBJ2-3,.,TGTGCCAGCAGCCAAAGCCCGCATGGGGTCAGAACAGGGCTTACAGATACGCAGTATTTT,CASSQSPHGVRTGLTDTQYF
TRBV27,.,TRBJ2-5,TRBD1,TGTGCCAGCAGTTCACAAACGGACAGGGGACGGGAGACCCAGTACTTC,CASSSQTDRGRETQYF
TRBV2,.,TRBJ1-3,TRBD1,TGTGCCAGCAGTTGGACAGGGGCTGGAAACACCATATATTTT,CASSWTGAGNTIYF
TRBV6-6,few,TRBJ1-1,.,TGTGCCAGCTGTTCAGGGGCCCCGAACACTGAAGCTTTCTTT,CASCSGAPNTEAFF
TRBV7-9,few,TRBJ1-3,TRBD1,TGTGCCAGCAGCCCAGCCGGGACAGCCTCTGGAAACACCATATATTTT,CASSPAGTASGNTIYF
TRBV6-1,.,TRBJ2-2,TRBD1,TGTGCCAGCAGCGAAGATGGGACAGGGGTCATAACCGGGGAGCTGTTTTTT,CASSEDGTGVITGELFF
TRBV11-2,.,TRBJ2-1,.,TGTGCCAGCAGCCCGGACTATGGGGGATACAATGAGCAGTTCTTC,CASSPDYGGYNEQFF
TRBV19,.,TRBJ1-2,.,TGTGCCAGTAGTCCCCGAGGTGGTGGCTACACCTTC,CASSPRGGGYTF